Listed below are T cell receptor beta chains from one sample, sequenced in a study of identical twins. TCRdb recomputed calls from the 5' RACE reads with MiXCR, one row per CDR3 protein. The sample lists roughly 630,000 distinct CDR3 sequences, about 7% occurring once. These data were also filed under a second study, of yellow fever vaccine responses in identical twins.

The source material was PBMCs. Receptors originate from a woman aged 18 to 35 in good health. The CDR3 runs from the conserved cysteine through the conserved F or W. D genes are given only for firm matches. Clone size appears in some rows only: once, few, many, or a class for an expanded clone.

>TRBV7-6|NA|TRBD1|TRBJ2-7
CASSLLSSQGAAEQYF
TGTGCCAGCAGCTTATTATCGAGCCAGGGGGCGGCCGAGCAGTACTTC
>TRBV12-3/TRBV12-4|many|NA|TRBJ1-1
CASTRQILNTEAFF
TGTGCCAGCACTAGACAGATTTTGAACACTGAAGCTTTCTTT
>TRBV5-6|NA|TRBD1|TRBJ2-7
CASSLATGASYEQYF
TGTGCCAGCAGCTTGGCCACAGGGGCGTCCTACGAGCAGTACTTC
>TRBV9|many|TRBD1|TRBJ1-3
CASSVETGGSSGNTIYF
TGTGCCAGCAGCGTTGAGACAGGGGGTAGTTCTGGAAACACCATATATTTT
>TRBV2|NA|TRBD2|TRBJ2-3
CASSEREGLADTQYF
TGTGCCAGCAGTGAACGGGAGGGCCTCGCAGATACGCAGTATTTT
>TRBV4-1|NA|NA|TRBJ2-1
CASSPRGAEQFF
TGCGCCAGCAGCCCCCGCGGCGCCGAGCAGTTCTTC
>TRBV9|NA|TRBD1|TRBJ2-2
CASSVKATGAGELFF
TGTGCCAGCAGCGTAAAAGCGACAGGGGCCGGGGAGCTGTTTTTT
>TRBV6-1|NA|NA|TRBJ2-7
CASSPIKGARQYF
TGTGCCAGCAGTCCCATTAAAGGCGCGCGGCAGTACTTC
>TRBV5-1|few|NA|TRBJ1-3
CASSFGTPGNTIYF
TGCGCCAGCAGCTTTGGGACACCTGGAAACACCATATATTTT
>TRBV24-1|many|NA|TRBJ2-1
CATSDARGNNEQFF
TGTGCCACCAGTGACGCAAGGGGGAACAATGAGCAGTTCTTC
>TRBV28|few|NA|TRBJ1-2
CASSPRGTSGDGYTF
TGTGCCAGCAGCCCACGAGGGACTTCGGGGGATGGCTACACCTTC
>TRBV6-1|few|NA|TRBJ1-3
CASSQRPSSGNTIYF
TGTGCCAGCAGTCAGAGACCTAGCTCTGGAAACACCATATATTTT
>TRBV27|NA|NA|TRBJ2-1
CASSLMTSSYNEQFF
TGTGCCAGCAGTTTAATGACTAGCTCCTACAATGAGCAGTTCTTC
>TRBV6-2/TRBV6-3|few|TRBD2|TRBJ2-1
CASSRRTSGTPSLQISEQFF
TGTGCCAGCAGCCGCCGGACTAGCGGGACCCCGAGCCTCCAAATTAGCGAGCAGTTCTTC
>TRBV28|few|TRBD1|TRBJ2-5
CASSLDRGLGETQYF
TGTGCCAGCAGTTTAGACAGGGGGCTTGGGGAGACCCAGTACTTC
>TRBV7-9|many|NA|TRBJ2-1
CASSLGISPATYNEQFF
TGTGCCAGCAGCTTAGGAATCAGCCCGGCCACCTACAATGAGCAGTTCTTC
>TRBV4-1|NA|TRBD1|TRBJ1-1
CASSQYRGHTEAFF
TGCGCCAGCAGCCAATACAGGGGCCACACTGAAGCTTTCTTT
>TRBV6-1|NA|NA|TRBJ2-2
CASSNNLVSISTGELFF
TGTGCCAGCAGCAACAACTTGGTTAGCATTAGCACCGGGGAGCTGTTTTTT
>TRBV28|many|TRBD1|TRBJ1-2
CASAPLGIDRVDLGYTF
TGTGCCAGCGCCCCTCTGGGGATCGACAGGGTGGATTTAGGCTACACCTTC
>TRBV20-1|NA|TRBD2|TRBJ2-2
CSASRAGGNTGELFF
TGCAGTGCTAGTCGAGCGGGGGGTAACACCGGGGAGCTGTTTTTT
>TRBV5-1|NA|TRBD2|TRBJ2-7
CASSLGAGVGSYEQYF
TGCGCCAGCAGCTTGGGGGCGGGAGTAGGCTCCTACGAGCAGTACTTC
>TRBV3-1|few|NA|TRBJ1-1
CASSQADTEAFF
TGTGCCAGCAGCCAGGCAGACACTGAAGCTTTCTTT
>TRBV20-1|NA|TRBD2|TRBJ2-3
CSAHGLAGSSTDTQYF
TGCAGTGCTCACGGACTAGCGGGGTCATCCACAGATACGCAGTATTTT
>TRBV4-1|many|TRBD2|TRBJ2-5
CASSRLGTTWLGETQYF
TGCGCCAGCAGCCGACTAGGGACTACGTGGCTTGGAGAGACCCAGTACTTC
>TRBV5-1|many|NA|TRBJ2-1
CASSPITGTPGLMGGDEQFF
TGCGCCAGCAGCCCTATCACCGGGACACCGGGACTAATGGGAGGCGATGAGCAGTTCTTC
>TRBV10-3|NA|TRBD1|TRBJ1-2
CAISESFVTGDGYTF
TGTGCCATCAGTGAGTCCTTTGTGACAGGGGACGGCTACACCTTC
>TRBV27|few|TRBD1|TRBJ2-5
CASSPRTGGLRYKETQYF
TGTGCCAGCAGTCCGCGGACAGGGGGCTTGAGATACAAAGAGACCCAGTACTTC
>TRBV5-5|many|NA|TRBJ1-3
CASTRQENSGNTIYF
TGTGCCAGCACGAGACAGGAGAACTCTGGAAACACCATATATTTT
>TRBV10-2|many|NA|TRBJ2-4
CASSEPTGLAKNIQYF
TGCGCCAGCAGTGAGCCGACAGGTCTAGCCAAAAACATTCAGTACTTC
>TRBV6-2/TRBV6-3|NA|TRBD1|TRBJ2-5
CATKPGQVSGETQYF
TGTGCCACCAAACCCGGACAGGTATCGGGAGAGACCCAGTACTTC
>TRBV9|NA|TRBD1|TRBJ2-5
CASSETSGTGVPQYF
TGTGCCAGCAGCGAAACGTCCGGGACAGGGGTTCCCCAGTACTTC
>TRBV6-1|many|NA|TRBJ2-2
CASRRDNTGELFF
TGTGCCAGCAGACGGGACAACACCGGGGAGCTGTTTTTT
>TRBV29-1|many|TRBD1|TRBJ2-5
CSLLHPGQGAETQYF
TGCAGCCTCCTCCACCCGGGACAGGGGGCAGAGACCCAGTACTTC
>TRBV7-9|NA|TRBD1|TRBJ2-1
CASSPRDSAYNEQFF
TGTGCCAGCAGCCCTCGGGACAGCGCCTACAATGAGCAGTTCTTC
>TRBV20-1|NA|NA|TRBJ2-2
CSASLLGELFF
TGCAGTGCTAGTCTTTTGGGGGAGCTGTTTTTT
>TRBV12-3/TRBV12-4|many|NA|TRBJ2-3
CASSPDTTDTQYF
TGTGCCAGCAGTCCGGACACCACAGATACGCAGTATTTT
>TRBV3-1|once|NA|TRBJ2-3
CASSQDYPVPTRTYTQYF
TGTGCCAGCAGCCAAGATTATCCGGTACCTACTCGCACATATACGCAGTATTTT
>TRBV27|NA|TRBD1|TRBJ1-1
CASTIDRDRGLNTEAFF
TGTGCCAGCACCATAGACCGGGACAGGGGGCTTAACACTGAAGCTTTCTTT
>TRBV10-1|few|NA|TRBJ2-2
CASSDSRAGEVSGELFF
TGCGCCAGCAGTGATTCGAGGGCAGGGGAGGTTTCCGGGGAGCTGTTTTTT
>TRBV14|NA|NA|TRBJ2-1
CASSQQEWQKFF
TGTGCCAGCAGCCAACAGGAGTGGCAAAAGTTCTTC
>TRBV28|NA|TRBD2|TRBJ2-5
CASSMSGGTETQYF
TGTGCCAGCAGTATGTCGGGGGGGACGGAGACCCAGTACTTC
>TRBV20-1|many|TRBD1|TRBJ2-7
CSARVGTGFDEQYF
TGCAGTGCTAGAGTGGGGACAGGGTTCGACGAGCAGTACTTC
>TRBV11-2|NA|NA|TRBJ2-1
CASSLEDWTRGYNEQFF
TGTGCCAGCAGCCTGGAGGACTGGACTAGGGGGTACAATGAGCAGTTCTTC